This TCR beta chain was sequenced during a study of cytomegalovirus exposure and HLA in healthy donors. With 60 Vbeta and 13 Jbeta primers, the PCR was carried out. TCRdb's copy holds only in-frame clones and misses some; the assay was immunoSEQ multiplex PCR. The table records around 99,000 clones, 77% of them present only once. The ends lost 5 bases at V and 6 bases at J; junction bases unmatched: 7. The germline CDR1 and CDR2 sequences are SGHTA and FQGNSA. The CDR3 covers 15 residues. The sample comprised PBMCs. This TCR derives from a male donor in good health and CMV-seronegative. The chain has TRBV7-2 and TRBJ1-2, with 12 bases lining up with TRBD1. The CDR3 nucleotides are TGTGCCAGCAGCGTACCGGGACAGGGGGCGAATGGCTACACCTTC. This sequence encodes CASSVPGQGANGYTF.